The source of this T cell receptor (beta chain) is a study of blood T cell repertoires in COVID-19. Study-level information: From the United States, Italy and Spain came samples of acute and convalescent COVID-19. PBMCs, B-cell-depleted T cells, or T cells were the source of the cDNA or gDNA that made up the material.

This clone appeared a single time. Original analysis: Cell counts per sample came from amplifying reference gene primers. TCRdb's copy holds only in-frame clones and misses some; the assay was immunoSEQ multiplex PCR. The V and J calls and clone size come from that table; D and trimming were worked out from the DNA. The sample lists around 150,000 clones, approximately 84% occurring once. Germline V gene lookup returns CDR1 MGHDK and CDR2 SYGVNS. This CDR3 has 16 amino acids. Losses at the gene ends were 1 base for V and 6 bases for J; bases not matched to a gene: 7. Participants were placed into cohorts based on the clinical history they reported.

The sequenced sample was PBMCs or T cells enriched from blood (not recorded which). V is TRBV25-1 and J is TRBJ2-5; 11 bases map to TRBD2. The sequence came from a woman aged 45-59 years with acute COVID-19. The CDR3 is CASSESGLAGGKTQYF. DNA for the CDR3: TGTGCCAGCAGTGAATCTGGACTAGCGGGTGGAAAGACCCAGTACTTC. The entire variable domain, with the rest obtained from reference TRBV25-1 and TRBJ2-5, is as follows: EADIYQTPRYLVIGTGKKITLECSQTMGHDKMYWYQQDPGMELHLIHYSYGVNSTEKGDLSSESTVSRIRTEHFPLTLESARPSHTSQYLCASSESGLAGGKTQYFGPGTRLLVL.